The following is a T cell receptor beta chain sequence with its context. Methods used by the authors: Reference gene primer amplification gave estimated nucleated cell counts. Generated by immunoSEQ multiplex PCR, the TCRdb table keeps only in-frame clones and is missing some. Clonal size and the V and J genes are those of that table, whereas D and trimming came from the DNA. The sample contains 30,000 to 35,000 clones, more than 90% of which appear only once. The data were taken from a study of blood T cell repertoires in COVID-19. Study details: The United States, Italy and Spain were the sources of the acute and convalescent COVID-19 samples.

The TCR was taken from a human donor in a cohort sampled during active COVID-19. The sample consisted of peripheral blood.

CDR3 DNA: TGTGCCAGCAGCCAGGCGAGCTCTGGAAACACCATATATTTT. It is translated as CASSQASSGNTIYF. The chain employs TRBV7-6 and TRBJ1-3; no clear D. Trimming removed 5 bases at V and 0 bases at J, with 8 bases between. Per germline, CDR1 SGHVS and CDR2 FNYEAQ. The length of the CDR3 is 14 residues.